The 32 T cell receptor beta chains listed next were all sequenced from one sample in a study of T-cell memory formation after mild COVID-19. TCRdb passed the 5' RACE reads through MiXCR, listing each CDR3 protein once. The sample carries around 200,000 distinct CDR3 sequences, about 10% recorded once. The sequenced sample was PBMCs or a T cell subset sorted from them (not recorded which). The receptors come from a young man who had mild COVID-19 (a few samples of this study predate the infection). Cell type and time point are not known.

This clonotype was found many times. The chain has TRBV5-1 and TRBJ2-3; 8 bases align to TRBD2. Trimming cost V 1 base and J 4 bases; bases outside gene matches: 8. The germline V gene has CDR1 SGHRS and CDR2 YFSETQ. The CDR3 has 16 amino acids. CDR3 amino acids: CASSLYEAGGPDTQYF. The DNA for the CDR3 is TGCGCCAGCAGCTTGTATGAGGCGGGAGGTCCAGATACGCAGTATTTT.

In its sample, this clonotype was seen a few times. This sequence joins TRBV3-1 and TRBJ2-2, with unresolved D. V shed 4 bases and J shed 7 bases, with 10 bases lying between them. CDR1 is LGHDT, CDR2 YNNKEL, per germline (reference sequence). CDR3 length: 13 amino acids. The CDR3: CASSPGPFGELFF. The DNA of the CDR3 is TGTGCCAGCAGCCCGGGTCCCTTCGGGGAGCTGTTTTTT. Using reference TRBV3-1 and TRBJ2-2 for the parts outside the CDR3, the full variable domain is DTAVSQTPKYLVTQMGNDKSIKCEQNLGHDTMYWYKQDSKKFLKIMFSYNNKELIINETVPNRFSPKSPDKAHLNLHINSLELGDSAVYFCASSPGPFGELFFGEGSRLTVL.

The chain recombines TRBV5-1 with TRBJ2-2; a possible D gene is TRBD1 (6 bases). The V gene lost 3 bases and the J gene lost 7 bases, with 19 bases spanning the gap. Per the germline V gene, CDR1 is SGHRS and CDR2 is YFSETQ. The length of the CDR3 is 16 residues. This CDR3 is CASSSTGQSGDGELFF. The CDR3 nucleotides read TGCGCCAGCAGCTCCACAGGGCAATCAGGGGACGGGGAGCTGTTTTTT.

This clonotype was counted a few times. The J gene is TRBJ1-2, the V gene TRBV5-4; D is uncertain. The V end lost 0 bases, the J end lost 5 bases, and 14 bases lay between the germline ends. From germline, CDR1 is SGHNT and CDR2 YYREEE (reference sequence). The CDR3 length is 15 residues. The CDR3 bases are TGTGCCAGCAGCTTGGCCGGCAGTCGGATTTATGGCTACACCTTC. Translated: CASSLAGSRIYGYTF.

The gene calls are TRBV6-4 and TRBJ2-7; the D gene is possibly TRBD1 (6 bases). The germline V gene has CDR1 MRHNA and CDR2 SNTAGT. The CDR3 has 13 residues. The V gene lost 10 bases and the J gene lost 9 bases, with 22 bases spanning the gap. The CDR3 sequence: CATEDRLSKGQYV. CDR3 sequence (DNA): TGTGCCACCGAGGACAGATTGAGCAAGGGGCAGTACGTC.

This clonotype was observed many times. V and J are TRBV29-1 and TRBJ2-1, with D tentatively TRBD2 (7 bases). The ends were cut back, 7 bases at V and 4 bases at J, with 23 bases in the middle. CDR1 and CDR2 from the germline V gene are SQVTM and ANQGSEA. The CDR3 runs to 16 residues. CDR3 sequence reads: CSAPGRGGSSYNEQFF. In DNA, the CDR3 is TGCAGCGCCCCGGGGAGGGGGGGGTCGTCATACAATGAGCAGTTCTTC.

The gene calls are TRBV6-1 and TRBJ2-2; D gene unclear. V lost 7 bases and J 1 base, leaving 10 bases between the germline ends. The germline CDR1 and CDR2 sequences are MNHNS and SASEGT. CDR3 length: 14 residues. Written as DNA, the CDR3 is TGTGCCAGCAAGAGGAGTTTGAACACCGGGGAGCTGTTTTTT. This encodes CASKRSLNTGELFF.

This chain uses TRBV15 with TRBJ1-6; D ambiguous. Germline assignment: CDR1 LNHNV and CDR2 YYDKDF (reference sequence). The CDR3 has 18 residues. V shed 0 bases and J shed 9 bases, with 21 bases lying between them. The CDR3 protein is CATSRDVVWGAVSSPLHF. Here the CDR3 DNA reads TGTGCCACCAGCAGAGATGTGGTCTGGGGTGCCGTTAGTTCACCCCTCCACTTT.

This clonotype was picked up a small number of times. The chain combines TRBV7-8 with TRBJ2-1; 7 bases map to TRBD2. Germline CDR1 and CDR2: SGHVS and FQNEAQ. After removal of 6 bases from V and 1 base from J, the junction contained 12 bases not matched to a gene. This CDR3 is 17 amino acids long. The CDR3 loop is CASSHSWGGRSYNEQFF. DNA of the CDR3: TGTGCCAGCAGTCACTCGTGGGGGGGGAGATCCTACAATGAGCAGTTCTTC.

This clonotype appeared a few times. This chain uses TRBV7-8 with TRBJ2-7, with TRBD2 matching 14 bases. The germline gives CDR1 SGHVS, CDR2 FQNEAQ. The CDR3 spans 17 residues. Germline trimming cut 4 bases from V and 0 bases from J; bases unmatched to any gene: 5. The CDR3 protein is CASSWTSGGTRSYEQYV. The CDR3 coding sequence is TGTGCCAGCAGCTGGACTAGCGGGGGGACTCGCTCCTACGAGCAGTACGTC.

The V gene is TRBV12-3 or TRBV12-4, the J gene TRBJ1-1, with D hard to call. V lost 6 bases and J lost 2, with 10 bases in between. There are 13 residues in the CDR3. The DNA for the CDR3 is TGTGCCAGCAGCCTACAAGATAACACTGAAGCTTTCTTT. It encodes CASSLQDNTEAFF.

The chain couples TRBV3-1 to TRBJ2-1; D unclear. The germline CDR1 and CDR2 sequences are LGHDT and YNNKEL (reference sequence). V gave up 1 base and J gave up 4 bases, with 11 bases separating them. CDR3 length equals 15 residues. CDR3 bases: TGTGCCAGCAGCCAAGCCATAGAGAATTACAATGAGCAGTTCTTC. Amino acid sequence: CASSQAIENYNEQFF.

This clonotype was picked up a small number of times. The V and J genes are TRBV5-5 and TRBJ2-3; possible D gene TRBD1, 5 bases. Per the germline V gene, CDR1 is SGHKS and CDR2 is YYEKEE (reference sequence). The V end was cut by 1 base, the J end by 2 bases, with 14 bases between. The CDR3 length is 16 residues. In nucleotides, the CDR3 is TGTGCCAGCAGCTTGCAGGCAGGGATAGTCACAGATACGCAGTATTTT. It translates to CASSLQAGIVTDTQYF. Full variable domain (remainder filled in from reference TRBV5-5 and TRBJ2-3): DAGVTQSPTHLIKTRGQQVTLRCSPISGHKSVSWYQQVLGQGPQFIFQYYEKEERGRGNFPDRFSARQFPNYSSELNVNALLLGDSALYLCASSLQAGIVTDTQYFGPGTRLTVL.

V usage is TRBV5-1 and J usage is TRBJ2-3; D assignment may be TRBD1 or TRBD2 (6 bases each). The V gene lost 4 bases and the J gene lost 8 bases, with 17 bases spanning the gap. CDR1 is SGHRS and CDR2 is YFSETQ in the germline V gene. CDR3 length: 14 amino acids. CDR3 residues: CASSLSPGEVTQYF. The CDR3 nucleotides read TGCGCCAGCAGCCTATCCCCAGGGGAGGTTACGCAGTATTTT.

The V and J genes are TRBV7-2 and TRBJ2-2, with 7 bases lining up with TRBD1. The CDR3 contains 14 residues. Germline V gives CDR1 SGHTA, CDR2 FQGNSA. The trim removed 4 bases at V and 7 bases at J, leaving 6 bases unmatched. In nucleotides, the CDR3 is TGTGCCAGCAGCTCATATCAGGGGGTCGGGGAGCTGTTTTTT. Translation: CASSSYQGVGELFF.

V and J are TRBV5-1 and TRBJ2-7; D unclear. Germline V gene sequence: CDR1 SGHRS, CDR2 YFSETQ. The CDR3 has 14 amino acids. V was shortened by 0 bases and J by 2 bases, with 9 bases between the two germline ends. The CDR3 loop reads CASSLEGHTYEQYF. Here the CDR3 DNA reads TGCGCCAGCAGCTTGGAAGGTCACACCTACGAGCAGTACTTC.

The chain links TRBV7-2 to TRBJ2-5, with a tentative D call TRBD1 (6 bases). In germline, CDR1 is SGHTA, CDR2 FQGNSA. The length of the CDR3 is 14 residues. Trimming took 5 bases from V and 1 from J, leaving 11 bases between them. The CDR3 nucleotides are TGTGCCAGCAGCCCCAGACAGGTCCAAGAGACCCAGTACTTC. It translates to CASSPRQVQETQYF.

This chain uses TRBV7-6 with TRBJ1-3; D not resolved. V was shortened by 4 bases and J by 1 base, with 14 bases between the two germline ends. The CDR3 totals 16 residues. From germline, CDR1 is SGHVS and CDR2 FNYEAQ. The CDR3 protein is CASSSFQEISGNTIYF. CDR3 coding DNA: TGTGCCAGCAGCTCCTTCCAGGAGATTTCTGGAAACACCATATATTTT.

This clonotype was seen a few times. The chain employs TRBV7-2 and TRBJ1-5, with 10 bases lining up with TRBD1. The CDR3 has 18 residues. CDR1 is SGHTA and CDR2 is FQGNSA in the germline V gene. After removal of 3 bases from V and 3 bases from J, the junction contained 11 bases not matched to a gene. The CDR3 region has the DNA TGTGCCAGCAGCTTTCGCCCCCCGGGACAGGGGACCAATCAGCCCCAGCATTTT. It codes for CASSFRPPGQGTNQPQHF.

The CDR3 DNA sequence: TGTGCCATCAAGGCCAGGGACTTGGAGAACAATGAGCAGTTCTTC. Amino acids: CAIKARDLENNEQFF. V and J are TRBV10-3 and TRBJ2-1; D may be TRBD2 (6 bases). CDR3 length: 15 residues. V was cut by 7 bases and J by 5 bases, with 18 bases left in between. The germline V gene has CDR1 ENHRY and CDR2 SYGVKD.

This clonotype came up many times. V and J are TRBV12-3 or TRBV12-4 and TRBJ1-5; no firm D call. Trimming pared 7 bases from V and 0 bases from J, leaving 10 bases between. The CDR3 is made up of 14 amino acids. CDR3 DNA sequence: TGTGCCAGCACCAACATCAATAGCAATCAGCCCCAGCATTTT. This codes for CASTNINSNQPQHF.

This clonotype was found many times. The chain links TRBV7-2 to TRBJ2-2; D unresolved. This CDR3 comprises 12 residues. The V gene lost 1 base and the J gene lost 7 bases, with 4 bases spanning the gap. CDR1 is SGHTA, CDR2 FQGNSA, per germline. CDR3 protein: CASSLEVGELFF. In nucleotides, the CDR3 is TGTGCCAGCAGCTTAGAGGTCGGGGAGCTGTTTTTT.

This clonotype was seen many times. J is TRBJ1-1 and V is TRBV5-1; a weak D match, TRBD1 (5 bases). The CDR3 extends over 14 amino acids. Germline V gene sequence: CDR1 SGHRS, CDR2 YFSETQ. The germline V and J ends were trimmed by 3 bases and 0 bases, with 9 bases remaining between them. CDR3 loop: CASSSQGMNTEAFF. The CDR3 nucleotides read TGCGCCAGCAGCTCTCAGGGCATGAACACTGAAGCTTTCTTT. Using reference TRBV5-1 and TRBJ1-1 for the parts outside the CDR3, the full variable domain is KAGVTQTPRYLIKTRGQQVTLSCSPISGHRSVSWYQQTPGQGLQFLFEYFSETQRNKGNFPGRFSGRQFSNSRSEMNVSTLELGDSALYLCASSSQGMNTEAFFGQGTRLTVV.

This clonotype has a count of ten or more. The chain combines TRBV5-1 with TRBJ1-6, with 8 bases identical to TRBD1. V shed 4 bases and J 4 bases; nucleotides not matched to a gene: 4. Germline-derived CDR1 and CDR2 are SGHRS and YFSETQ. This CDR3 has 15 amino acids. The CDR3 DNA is TGCGCCAGCAGCCTACGGACAGGGTATAATTCACCCCTCCACTTT. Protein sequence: CASSLRTGYNSPLHF.

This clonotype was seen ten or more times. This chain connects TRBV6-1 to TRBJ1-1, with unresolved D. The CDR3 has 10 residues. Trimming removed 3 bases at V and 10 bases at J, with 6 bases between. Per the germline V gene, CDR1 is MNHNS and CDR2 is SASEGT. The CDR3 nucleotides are TGTGCCAGCAGTGACAGACTAGCTTTCTTT. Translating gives CASSDRLAFF.

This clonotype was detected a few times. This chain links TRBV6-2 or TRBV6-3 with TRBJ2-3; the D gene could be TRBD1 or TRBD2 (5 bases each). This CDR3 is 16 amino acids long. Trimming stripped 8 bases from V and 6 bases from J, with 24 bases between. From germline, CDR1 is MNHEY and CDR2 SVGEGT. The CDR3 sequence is CASGRAMWGPSDTQYF. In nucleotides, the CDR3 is TGTGCCAGCGGACGGGCCATGTGGGGACCCAGCGATACGCAGTATTTT.

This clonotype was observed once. In DNA form, the CDR3 reads TGTGCCTGGAATAGGGACAGTCTCTATGGCTACACCTTC. It is translated as CAWNRDSLYGYTF. J is TRBJ1-2 and V is TRBV30; 7 bases are a match to TRBD1. Germline V gene lookup returns CDR1 GTSNPN and CDR2 SVGIG (reference sequence). The CDR3 totals 13 residues. J was trimmed by 4 bases and V by 4 bases; bases with no gene match: 6.

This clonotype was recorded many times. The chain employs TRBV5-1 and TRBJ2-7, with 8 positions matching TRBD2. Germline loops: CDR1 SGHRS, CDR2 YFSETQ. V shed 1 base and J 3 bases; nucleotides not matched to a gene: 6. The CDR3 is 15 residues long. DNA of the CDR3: TGCGCCAGCAGCTTGCTGGCGGGGGGCTACTACGAGCAGTACTTC. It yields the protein CASSLLAGGYYEQYF.

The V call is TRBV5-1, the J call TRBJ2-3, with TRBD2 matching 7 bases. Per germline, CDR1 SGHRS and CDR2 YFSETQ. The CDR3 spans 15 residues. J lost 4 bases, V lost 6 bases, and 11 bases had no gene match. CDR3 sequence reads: CASTPGQLAPDTQYF. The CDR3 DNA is TGCGCCAGCACCCCCGGGCAACTAGCGCCAGATACGCAGTATTTT.

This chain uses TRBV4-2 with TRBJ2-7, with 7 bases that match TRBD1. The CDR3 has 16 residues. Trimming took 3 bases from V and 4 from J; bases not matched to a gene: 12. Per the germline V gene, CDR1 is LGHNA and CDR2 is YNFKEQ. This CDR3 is CASSQPTGQRDYEQYF. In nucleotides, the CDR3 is TGTGCCAGCAGCCAGCCCACGGGACAGAGAGATTACGAGCAGTACTTC.

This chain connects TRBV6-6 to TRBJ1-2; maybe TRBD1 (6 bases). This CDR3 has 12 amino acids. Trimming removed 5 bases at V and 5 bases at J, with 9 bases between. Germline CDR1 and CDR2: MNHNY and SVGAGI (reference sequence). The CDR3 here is CASSRDTYGYTF. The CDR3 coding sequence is TGTGCCAGCAGTCGGGACACTTATGGCTACACCTTC.

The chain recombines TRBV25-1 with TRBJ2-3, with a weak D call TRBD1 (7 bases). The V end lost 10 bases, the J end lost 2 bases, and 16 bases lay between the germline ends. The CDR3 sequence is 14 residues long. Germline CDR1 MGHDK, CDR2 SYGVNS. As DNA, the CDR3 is TGTGCCACCTCAGGGGGGCCATACACAGATACGCAGTATTTT. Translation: CATSGGPYTDTQYF.